The 6 T cell receptor beta chains given below trace back to one sample, sequenced in a study of T cells expressing NK-cell markers. TCRdb re-called the 5' RACE reads, yielding one record per CDR3 amino acid sequence without DNA. The table lists 400,000 to 450,000 distinct CDR3 sequences. The sequenced material came from blood T cells: a sorted CD56 or NKG2C T cell subset, CD4+ or CD8+ T cells, or bulk PBMC T cells (not recorded which). These receptors all stem from a woman between 18 and 75 years old in good health.

The rearrangement links TRBV7-2 to TRBJ2-1. The CDR3 consists of 14 residues. Germline V gene data show CDR1 as SGHTA and CDR2 as FQGNSA. The CDR3 here is CASSLAHSSNEQFF.

The chain links TRBV7-2 to TRBJ2-1; TCRdb returns TRBD2, unconfirmable since there is no DNA. The CDR3 spans 14 residues. Germline assignment: CDR1 SGHTA and CDR2 FQGNSA. The CDR3 protein is CASSHPGRANEQFF.

The chain joins TRBV19 to TRBJ1-1; TCRdb's D call, TRBD1, is unchecked because there is no DNA. This CDR3 is 13 amino acids long. Germline loops: CDR1 LNHDA, CDR2 SQIVND (reference sequence). This CDR3 is CATRPRGQFEAFF. The whole variable domain, filled in from reference TRBV19 and TRBJ1-1, reads DGGITQSPKYLFRKEGQNVTLSCEQNLNHDAMYWYRQDPGQGLRLIYYSQIVNDFQKGDIAEGYSVSREKKESFPLTVTSAQKNPTAFYLCATRPRGQFEAFFGQGTRLTVV.

This sequence joins TRBV4-3 and TRBJ2-5; TCRdb's D call, TRBD1, is unchecked because there is no DNA. Germline V CDR1 and CDR2: LGHNA, YSLEER. The CDR3 consists of 15 residues. The CDR3 protein is CASSQGDRQGETQYF.

This sequence joins TRBV5-4 and TRBJ2-3; the TRBD1 assignment by TCRdb is unverifiable without DNA. Looked up from germline, CDR1 is SGHNT and CDR2 is YYREEE (reference sequence). This CDR3 has 16 residues. CDR3 amino acids: CASSLEGRGLGDTQYF.

The chain is built from TRBV25-1 and TRBJ2-5; there is no DNA to check the TCRdb D call of TRBD1. CDR1 MGHDK and CDR2 SYGVNS come from the germline V gene. The CDR3 is made up of 17 amino acids. The CDR3 loop reads CATGRTGLGPYQETQYF.